This TCR beta chain was obtained from a study of metastatic and nonmetastatic thyroid tumors. Across the study: Malignant thyroid and benign thyroid patients provided blood and tumor or nodule tissue whose repertoires were compared.

Germline CDR1 reads DFQATT; CDR2 reads SNEGSKA (reference sequence). The V gene lost 1 base and the J gene lost 3 bases, with 16 bases spanning the gap. The CDR3 loop spans 16 amino acids. How the authors handled the data: In papillary thyroid cancer, a distant-metastasis classifier was built using CDR3 differences across clinicopathological groups. Via MiXCR, TCRdb re-called the PCR reads. The V and J calls, along with clone size, are taken from TCRdb and not from the paper's own processing. The sample includes under 5,000 clones, around 38% seen only once; the top ten take around 25%. Among the patients, none had received any treatment before thyroid surgery.

The material sequenced was tumor tissue. The clonotype was recovered from a male donor with papillary thyroid cancer or a benign thyroid nodule (not recorded which). Some clones in this sample may be carry-over from other donors' samples. The chain uses TRBV20-1 and TRBJ2-1; the D gene could be TRBD1 or TRBD2 (5 bases each). The CDR3 protein is CSARVREGVFYNEQFF. The CDR3, as DNA: TGCAGTGCTAGAGTCCGGGAAGGGGTTTTCTACAATGAGCAGTTCTTC.